This T cell receptor beta chain came from a study of blood T cell repertoires in COVID-19. V lost 5 bases and J lost 8; bases outside the gene matches: 11. CDR1 is SEHNR and CDR2 is FQNEAQ in the germline V gene (reference sequence). The CDR3 loop spans 15 amino acids. Produced via immunoSEQ multiplex PCR; TCRdb's table is partial and in-frame only. The repertoire consists of about 410,000 clones, with about 89% occurring once and the leading ten covering 1.5% to 1.7%. The chain employs TRBV7-9 and TRBJ1-2; TRBD1 agrees at 10 bases. Sequenced sample: peripheral blood. This sequence was found in a woman between 40 and 55 years old with COVID-19, enrolled during active disease. CDR3 DNA: TGTGCCAGCAGCCCCCAAGGGGACAGGGGCGTAGGCTACACCTTC. This gives the protein CASSPQGDRGVGYTF.